These 29 T cell receptor beta chains came from one sample sequenced in a study of T cell clonality in common variable immunodeficiency. Clones were read by immunoSEQ multiplex PCR, and TCRdb kept only the in-frame ones, dropping some. This sample carries some 60,000 clones, none of them present only once. Sequencing was performed on peripheral blood mononuclear cells. Every receptor here comes from a person aged 18-70 years in good health.

Notes on this clone: Sequencing ends 3 residues short of the CDR3 end; the germline J gene provides the rest. The gene calls are TRBV18 and TRBJ2-7; 8 bases map to TRBD2. This CDR3 is 15 amino acids long. CDR1 KGHSH and CDR2 LQKENI come from the germline V gene. Losses at the gene ends were 0 bases for V and 4 bases for J; bases not matched to a gene: 5. The covered CDR3 bases are TGTGCCAGCTCACCACCGGTAGCGGGATCGTACGAG. Amino acid sequence: CASSPPVAGSYE. The entire CDR3 reads CASSPPVAGSYEQYF.

This clone showed up many times. The CDR3 end lies 3 residues beyond the end of the read and is filled in from the germline J gene. The chain employs TRBV30 and TRBJ2-3; D not resolved. Between the trimmed V and J ends, which lost 0 bases and 2 bases, there was a span of 12 bases. This CDR3 is built from 15 residues. CDR1 is GTSNPN and CDR2 is SVGIG in the germline V gene (reference sequence). The DNA read from the CDR3 is TGTGCCTGGAGTGTAGGGCCTAAGGACACAGATACG. It encodes CAWSVGPKDTDT. The CDR3 in its entirety is CAWSVGPKDTDTQYF.

In this sample, this clone turned up many times. The sequenced CDR3 bases are TGTGCCAGCAGCTTAAACGGCGGGCGCAAA. This sequence encodes CASSLNGGRK. The complete CDR3 protein is CASSLNGGRKAFF. V gene TRBV7-3 combines with J gene TRBJ1-1; D is ambiguous. Coverage ceases 3 residues before the CDR3 finishes, and the germline J gene fills in the end. The length of the CDR3 is 13 residues. Germline loops: CDR1 SGHTA, CDR2 FQGTGA.

This clone was seen repeatedly, ten times or more. The read ends 3 residues early relative to the CDR3; the germline J gene fills the gap. The chain couples TRBV7-8 to TRBJ2-1, with 8 bases that match TRBD2. Unmatched junction bases numbered 10, after V lost 5 bases and J lost 1 base. Germline CDR1 and CDR2: SGHVS and FQNEAQ. The CDR3 extends over 17 amino acids. The CDR3 sequence is CASSTPAGGGSYNEQFF. The covered CDR3 bases are TGTGCCAGCAGCACTCCGGCCGGGGGGGGTTCCTACAATGAG. The complete variable domain, with remaining parts taken from reference TRBV7-8 and TRBJ2-1, reads GAGVSQSPRYKVAKRGQDVALRCDPISGHVSLFWYQQALGQGPEFLTYFQNEAQLDKSGLPSDRFFAERPEGSVSTLKIQRTQQEDSAVYLCASSTPAGGGSYNEQFFGPGTRLTVL.

This clone was detected many times. The read terminates 3 residues before the CDR3 end, so the remaining end is supplied by the germline J gene. The chain is built from TRBV30 and TRBJ2-7, with D perhaps matching TRBD2 (6 bases). V was pared by 5 bases and J by 6 bases, with 11 bases between. CDR1 and CDR2 (germline): GTSNPN, SVGIG (reference sequence). CDR3 length: 11 residues. The chain's CDR3 is CAWLEGSEQYF. The CDR3 DNA, read in part, is TGTGCCTGGTTGGAGGGGAGCGAG.

This clone came up many times. Read data end 3 residues before the CDR3 end; the end is taken from the germline J gene. The chain has TRBV20-1 and TRBJ2-1; 7 bases fit TRBD2. Germline CDR1 DFQATT, CDR2 SNEGSKA (reference sequence). V was clipped by 2 bases and J by 4 bases; unmatched bases: 2. The length of the CDR3 is 13 residues. The CDR3 bases that were read are TGCAGTGCTAGACTAGCGGAGTACAATGAG. It yields the protein CSARLAEYNE. The CDR3 reads in full as CSARLAEYNEQFF.

This clone has at least ten counts. Coverage ceases 3 residues before the CDR3 finishes, and the germline J gene fills in the end. This rearrangement joins TRBV23-1 to TRBJ2-7, with TRBD1 matching over 8 bases. TRBV23-1 is known as an ORF, though its function is uncertain. The CDR3 has 14 residues. The CDR3 here is CRGPTGEVNYEQYF. The sequenced CDR3 bases are TGCCGGGGCCCGACAGGGGAGGTTAATTACGAG.

This clone has more than one count but fewer than ten. The read ends 3 residues early relative to the CDR3; the germline J gene fills the gap. The chain uses TRBV13 and TRBJ2-3; possible D gene TRBD1, 6 bases. CDR1 and CDR2 from the germline V gene are PRHDT and FYEKMQ (reference sequence). The CDR3 is 15 residues long. The covered CDR3 bases are TGTGCCAGCAGCCTACACCTGACAGGACAAGAGACG. Its protein product is CASSLHLTGQET. In full, the CDR3 is CASSLHLTGQETQYF.

This clone was counted at least ten times. The CDR3 is cut off 3 residues early in the read; its end comes from the germline J gene. V is TRBV11-2 and J is TRBJ2-7; D not certain. The CDR3 is 15 residues long. Per the germline V gene, CDR1 is SGHAT and CDR2 is FQNNGV. V lost 1 base and J lost 2, with 12 bases in between. The chain's CDR3 is CASSLVASLTYEQYF. Incomplete CDR3 DNA: TGTGCCAGCAGCTTAGTGGCCAGTTTGACCTACGAG.

This clone was seen at least ten times. The read comes to an end 3 residues before the CDR3 does, leaving the germline J gene to fill in the end. The chain uses TRBV5-4 and TRBJ1-2, with 8 bases fitting TRBD1. The CDR3 length is 15 residues. Per germline, CDR1 SGHNT and CDR2 YYREEE (reference sequence). V dropped 4 bases and J dropped 4; count of bases not matched to a gene: 9. CDR3 bases read: TGTGCCAGCAGCCCCGGACAGGGAGGGCTCTATGGC. This codes for CASSPGQGGLYG. The whole CDR3 reads CASSPGQGGLYGYTF. Supplemented by reference TRBV5-4 and TRBJ1-2, the full variable domain reads ETGVTQSPTHLIKTRGQQVTLRCSSQSGHNTVSWYQQALGQGPQFIFQYYREEENGRGNFPPRFSGLQFPNYSSELNVNALELDDSALYLCASSPGQGGLYGYTFGSGTRLTVV.

This clone was recorded at least ten times. The read ends 3 residues before the CDR3 terminus; that terminus is restored from the germline J gene. This rearrangement joins TRBV20-1 to TRBJ2-7; 7 bases fit TRBD2. This CDR3 has 16 residues. Per the germline V gene, CDR1 is DFQATT and CDR2 is SNEGSKA (reference sequence). The V and J ends lost 0 bases and 0 bases, in that order; junction bases with no gene match: 8. Incomplete CDR3 DNA: TGCAGTGCTAGAGATCTAGCGGCATCATACTCCTACGAG. This encodes CSARDLAASYSYE. Given in full, the CDR3 is CSARDLAASYSYEQYF.

There are many counts of this clone. Read sequence stops 3 residues before the CDR3 end, and the germline J gene provides the missing end. The chain has TRBV6-2 or TRBV6-3 and TRBJ2-7; a weak D match, TRBD2 (6 bases). The germline CDR1 and CDR2 sequences are MNHEY and SVGEGT. The CDR3 has 14 amino acids. The V and J ends lost 5 bases and 4 bases respectively, with 15 bases between them. Partial CDR3 DNA: TGTGCCAGCAGTGCCCGACTAGTAAGTTACGAG. Amino acid sequence: CASSARLVSYE. The whole CDR3 protein is CASSARLVSYEQYF.

This clone was seen repeatedly, ten times or more. The CDR3 extends 3 residues past the end of the read, so its final part is completed from the germline J gene. This chain uses TRBV19 with TRBJ1-5; the match to TRBD1 covers 9 bases. The germline V gene has CDR1 LNHDA and CDR2 SQIVND (reference sequence). This CDR3 has 13 residues. V lost 5 bases and J lost 5; bases outside the gene matches: 1. The CDR3 reads CASSGTGYQPQHF. CDR3 DNA, as far as it was read: TGTGCCAGTAGTGGGACAGGGTATCAGCCC. Using reference TRBV19 and TRBJ1-5 for the parts outside the CDR3, the full variable domain is DGGITQSPKYLFRKEGQNVTLSCEQNLNHDAMYWYRQDPGQGLRLIYYSQIVNDFQKGDIAEGYSVSREKKESFPLTVTSAQKNPTAFYLCASSGTGYQPQHFGDGTRLSIL.

This CDR3 reads CASSLGLADSYEQYF. The DNA read from the CDR3 is TGCGCCAGCAGCCTTGGACTAGCGGACTCCTACGAG. The chain recombines TRBV5-1 with TRBJ2-7, with 10 bases identical to TRBD2. The CDR3 end is not reached by the read, which stops 3 residues before it; the germline J gene fills it in. Germline V CDR1 and CDR2: SGHRS, YFSETQ. V dropped 4 bases and J dropped 0; count of bases not matched to a gene: 4. The CDR3 loop spans 15 amino acids.

This clone was counted many times. CDR3 DNA (partial): TGTGCCAGCAGCTTCGGCCCACAGGAGAATGAG. This translates into CASSFGPQENE. The whole CDR3 protein is CASSFGPQENEQFF. The chain combines TRBV7-3 with TRBJ2-1; maybe TRBD1 (5 bases). The read gets to within 3 residues of the CDR3 end, and the germline J gene fills in the rest. V was clipped by 3 bases and J by 7 bases, with 13 bases between them. Germline CDR1 is SGHTA and CDR2 is FQGTGA. This CDR3 has 14 amino acids.

In its sample, this clone ranks as medium-sized. The read stops 3 residues short of the end of the CDR3; the missing end is completed from the germline J gene. The chain combines TRBV30 with TRBJ2-2, with 11 positions matching TRBD1. Germline-derived CDR1 and CDR2 are GTSNPN and SVGIG (reference sequence). The CDR3 runs to 15 residues. V lost 3 bases to trimming and J lost 4 bases; unmatched junction nucleotides: 4. The CDR3 sequence: CAWREGTGGTGELFF. The DNA read from the CDR3 is TGTGCCTGGAGGGAAGGGACAGGGGGCACCGGGGAG.

This clone appeared many times. The sequenced fragment ends 3 residues before the CDR3 boundary, so the rest is inferred from the germline J gene. This rearrangement joins TRBV4-1 to TRBJ2-7; D is unclear. Germline V CDR1 and CDR2: MGHRA, YSYEKL. The CDR3 loop spans 12 amino acids. The V and J ends lost 3 bases and 6 bases respectively, with 9 bases between them. The sequenced CDR3 bases are TGCGCCAGCAGCCACCTCACTGGCGAG. It codes for CASSHLTGE. The full CDR3 protein is CASSHLTGEQYF.

This clone occurred many times. The read ends 3 residues early relative to the CDR3; the germline J gene fills the gap. This chain joins TRBV24-1 and TRBJ2-1; tentatively, D is TRBD2 (6 bases). Per the germline V gene, CDR1 is KGHDR and CDR2 is SFDVKD. V lost 4 bases, J lost 5 bases, and 17 bases lay in between. The CDR3 totals 16 residues. CDR3 DNA, as far as it was read: TGTGCCACCAGTGACCCCGGACTCGGCGGGGACAATGAG. This sequence encodes CATSDPGLGGDNE. The CDR3 in full is CATSDPGLGGDNEQFF.

This clone was picked up many times. Coverage ceases 3 residues before the CDR3 finishes, and the germline J gene fills in the end. V usage is TRBV19 and J usage is TRBJ2-1; D uncertain. Germline assignment: CDR1 LNHDA and CDR2 SQIVND (reference sequence). V lost 3 bases and J 4 bases, leaving 7 bases between the germline ends. The CDR3 length is 13 residues. The sequenced CDR3 bases are TGTGCCAGTAGTATGACTGAATACAATGAG. As protein: CASSMTEYNE. The full CDR3 protein reads CASSMTEYNEQFF.

Notes on this clone: The read terminates 3 residues ahead of where the CDR3 ends, so the germline J gene completes it. The V and J genes are TRBV19 and TRBJ2-3; 7 bases agree with TRBD2. Germline CDR1 LNHDA, CDR2 SQIVND (reference sequence). The CDR3 sequence is 16 residues long. V shed 6 bases, J shed 6 bases, and the junction held 15 bases outside the gene matches. CDR3 sequence: CASSFILAGDVDTQYF. CDR3 DNA (partial): TGTGCCAGTAGCTTCATCCTGGCGGGAGACGTTGATACG. Full variable domain (remainder filled in from reference TRBV19 and TRBJ2-3): DGGITQSPKYLFRKEGQNVTLSCEQNLNHDAMYWYRQDPGQGLRLIYYSQIVNDFQKGDIAEGYSVSREKKESFPLTVTSAQKNPTAFYLCASSFILAGDVDTQYFGPGTRLTVL.

In its sample, this clone was seen many times. The CDR3 extends 3 residues past the end of the read, so its final part is completed from the germline J gene. The chain joins TRBV7-2 to TRBJ2-7; TRBD1 is a possible D gene (6 bases). The V gene's germline CDR1 is SGHTA and CDR2 FQGNSA. The CDR3 runs to 14 residues. The V gene lost 4 bases and the J gene lost 0 bases, with 10 bases spanning the gap. CDR3 bases read: TGTGCCAGCAGCTCGCCAGGGGTCTCCTACGAG. Amino acids: CASSSPGVSYE. The whole CDR3 protein reads CASSSPGVSYEQYF.

This clone was recorded at least ten times. Sequencing ends 3 residues short of the CDR3 end; the germline J gene provides the rest. V usage is TRBV10-3 and J usage is TRBJ2-7; tentatively, D is TRBD2 (6 bases). V lost 6 bases to trimming and J lost 0 bases, with 12 bases between them. Germline V CDR1 and CDR2: ENHRY, SYGVKD. CDR3 length: 14 residues. Incomplete CDR3 DNA: TGTGCCATCAGAGTTAGCGGATCCTCCTACGAG. Its protein is CAIRVSGSSYE. The whole CDR3 sequence is CAIRVSGSSYEQYF.

This clone has at least ten counts. From the germline J gene comes the end of the CDR3, since the read stops 3 residues before it. The chain is built from TRBV29-1 and TRBJ2-3; 7 bases fit TRBD2. V dropped 6 bases and J dropped 0; count of bases not matched to a gene: 9. The CDR3 has 15 residues. Per germline, CDR1 SQVTM and CDR2 ANQGSEA. The part of the CDR3 DNA that was read is TGCAGCGTCCGACGGCTAGCGGCTAGCACAGATACG. Amino acid sequence: CSVRRLAASTDT. The entire CDR3 sequence reads CSVRRLAASTDTQYF.

This clone was counted at least ten times. Coverage ceases 3 residues before the CDR3 finishes, and the germline J gene fills in the end. V is TRBV5-5 and J is TRBJ2-1; tentative D call: TRBD2 (6 bases). Looked up from germline, CDR1 is SGHKS and CDR2 is YYEKEE (reference sequence). There are 14 residues in the CDR3. V was trimmed by 3 bases and J by 5 bases, leaving 12 bases between them. The part of the CDR3 DNA that was read is TGTGCCAGCAGCTACTACCTAGCGAACAATGAG. It translates to CASSYYLANNE. In full, the CDR3 is CASSYYLANNEQFF.

This clone was counted at least ten times. The sequenced fragment ends 3 residues before the CDR3 boundary, so the rest is inferred from the germline J gene. This chain uses TRBV7-8 with TRBJ2-3; D unclear. V was shortened by 5 bases and J by 1 base, with 19 bases between the two germline ends. This CDR3 spans 17 amino acids. Germline lookup yields CDR1 SGHVS and CDR2 FQNEAQ. The CDR3 bases that were read are TGTGCCAGCAGCAACCTGCCAAGCCTAGTCGGCACAGATACG. This translates into CASSNLPSLVGTDT. The entire CDR3 reads CASSNLPSLVGTDTQYF. Looking up the rest from reference TRBV7-8 and TRBJ2-3 gives the full variable domain: GAGVSQSPRYKVAKRGQDVALRCDPISGHVSLFWYQQALGQGPEFLTYFQNEAQLDKSGLPSDRFFAERPEGSVSTLKIQRTQQEDSAVYLCASSNLPSLVGTDTQYFGPGTRLTVL.

This clone was picked up many times. The read falls 3 residues short of the CDR3 end, and the missing part is taken from the germline J gene. The rearrangement joins TRBV6-1 to TRBJ2-7; possibly TRBD1 for D (6 bases). The germline gives CDR1 MNHNS, CDR2 SASEGT. V lost 3 bases, J lost 3 bases, and 15 bases lay in between. The length of the CDR3 is 15 residues. CDR3 DNA, as far as it was read: TGTGCCAGCAGTGACATGGGGGCTGGAAACTACGAG. Its protein product is CASSDMGAGNYE. The whole CDR3 reads CASSDMGAGNYEQYF.

This clone was found many times. CDR3 DNA (partial): TGCAGCGTTCCGATGGCGGGAGGGCTCGGTGAG. It is translated as CSVPMAGGLGE. In full, the CDR3 reads CSVPMAGGLGEQFF. This chain links TRBV29-1 with TRBJ2-1, with 9 positions matching TRBD2. The read ends 3 residues before the CDR3 terminus; that terminus is restored from the germline J gene. Germline lookup yields CDR1 SQVTM and CDR2 ANQGSEA. The CDR3 contains 14 residues. The ends lost 5 bases at V and 9 bases at J; junction bases unmatched: 11.

This clone appeared many times. The read halts 3 residues ahead of the CDR3 end, with the missing end drawn from the germline J gene. This rearrangement joins TRBV7-9 to TRBJ1-4, with 7 bases fitting TRBD1. V shed 5 bases and J 4 bases; nucleotides not matched to a gene: 7. CDR3 length: 15 amino acids. Germline CDR1 SEHNR, CDR2 FQNEAQ (reference sequence). CDR3 DNA, as far as it was read: TGTGCCAGCAGCCCGCGGGACAGTTTTAATGAAAAA. This codes for CASSPRDSFNEK. The complete CDR3 protein is CASSPRDSFNEKLFF.

This clone has at least ten counts. The read is 3 residues too short to cover the CDR3 end, so that end is filled in from the germline J gene. This chain joins TRBV18 and TRBJ2-7, with 8 bases fitting TRBD1. The length of the CDR3 is 15 residues. Per the germline V gene, CDR1 is KGHSH and CDR2 is LQKENI. J gave up 0 bases and V 2 bases, and 3 bases lay outside the gene matches. The CDR3 region is CASSPAQGVSYEQYF. CDR3 DNA, as far as it was read: TGTGCCAGCTCACCAGCACAGGGGGTCTCCTACGAG.